These 16 T cell receptor beta chains were all obtained from the same sample, sequenced in a study of tumor-infiltrating lymphocytes in primary liver carcinoma. Total RNA (roughly 0.45 ug) served as template for TCR beta cDNA synthesis primed by a constant-region primer. Slightly modified ARM-PCR served as the procedure for the TCR beta libraries. These libraries came from three rounds of nested multiplex PCR. Rounds one and two of PCR, each of 10 cycles, were primed with TRBV1-TRBV30 forward primers and a C-beta reverse primer. TCRdb used MiXCR to reprocess the multiplex PCR reads, holding one entry per CDR3 protein. The sample lists hundreds of thousands of distinct CDR3 sequences; roughly two thirds were seen once. It was unsorted whole blood that yielded blood RNA, and germline DNA was also extracted. Input material: peripheral blood. The source is a man aged 40-49 years with primary liver carcinoma and hepatitis B virus infection.

This clonotype was recorded many times. The chain couples TRBV4-1 to TRBJ1-1; D unresolved. Trimming removed 3 bases from V and 7 bases from J, with 15 bases in between. Germline CDR1 and CDR2: MGHRA and YSYEKL. The CDR3 length is 14 residues. The CDR3 DNA reads TGCGCCAGCAGCCACTCAACCTCTACTTTTGAAGCTTTCTTT. As protein: CASSHSTSTFEAFF.

The gene calls are TRBV10-3 and TRBJ2-7; 10 bases map to TRBD1. CDR1 and CDR2 from the germline V gene are ENHRY and SYGVKD. V shed 7 bases, J shed 6 bases, and the junction held 15 bases outside the gene matches. CDR3 size: 16 residues. CDR3 sequence: CAIKGESGTGVGEQYF. As DNA, the CDR3 is TGTGCCATCAAGGGTGAGTCCGGGACAGGGGTTGGCGAGCAGTACTTC.

To note about this clonotype: A junction boundary mismatches the germline segment, possibly from a read error. The rearrangement links TRBV29-1 to TRBJ2-7; D gene unclear. There are 11 residues in the CDR3. The germline CDR1 and CDR2 sequences are SQVTM and ANQGSEA. The CDR3 nucleotides are TGCAGCGTTGAATATACCTACGAGCAATACTTC. Its translation is CSVEYTYEQYF.

In this sample, this clonotype turned up many times. This chain connects TRBV28 to TRBJ2-4, with TRBD1 matching 8 bases. The CDR3 extends over 12 amino acids. V lost 6 bases, J lost 15 bases, and 10 bases stayed unmatched. From germline, CDR1 is MDHEN and CDR2 SYDVKM. CDR3 loop: CASRSLQGVGYF. For the CDR3, the DNA is TGTGCCAGCAGGAGCTTACAGGGGGTGGGGTACTTC.

This clonotype was seen only a few times. Possible read error: a much larger clone is one base away. This chain joins TRBV28 and TRBJ1-6; no clear D gene. Germline CDR1 reads MDHEN; CDR2 reads SYDVKM. The CDR3 covers 13 residues. V was cut by 8 bases and J by 9 bases, with 14 bases left in between. The CDR3 loop is CASFRQDGSPLHF. The CDR3 region has the DNA TGTGCCAGCTTCAGGCAGGATGGTTCACCCCTCCACTTT.

On this clonotype itself: Relative to the germline gene, one junction end is altered; a read error may explain this. This chain connects TRBV6-1 to TRBJ1-5; D perhaps matches TRBD1 (5 bases). From germline, CDR1 is MNHNS and CDR2 SASEGT. This CDR3 spans 14 amino acids. CDR3 residues: CAGSERGRDQPQHF. The CDR3 DNA reads as TGTGCCGGCAGTGAACGGGGGAGGGATCAGCCCCAGCATTTT.

This clonotype was seen a handful of times. The rearrangement links TRBV7-9 to TRBJ1-2; perhaps TRBD1 as D (6 bases). Looked up from germline, CDR1 is SEHNR and CDR2 is FQNEAQ (reference sequence). The CDR3 runs 15 residues. V was shortened by 5 bases and J by 2 bases, with 15 bases between the two germline ends. CDR3 sequence (DNA): TGTGCCAGCAGCCTCTCGAGGGGGGCCAACTATGGCTACACCTTC. Protein sequence: CASSLSRGANYGYTF.

This clonotype was counted between two and nine times. V usage is TRBV30 and J usage is TRBJ2-1; D perhaps matches TRBD2 (5 bases). V shed 2 bases and J shed 7 bases, with 15 bases lying between them. From germline, CDR1 is GTSNPN and CDR2 SVGIG (reference sequence). CDR3 length: 14 residues. The CDR3, as DNA: TGTGCCTGGAGTCATGGACTTGCTGGGAATGAGCAGTTCTTC. Encoded protein: CAWSHGLAGNEQFF.

This chain links TRBV23-1 with TRBJ2-7, with 8 bases identical to TRBD1. TRBV23-1 is assigned to the ORF class and has an uncertain function. The CDR3 is 16 residues long. The junction had 14 bases not matched to a gene; V was cut back by 4 bases and J by 6 bases. As DNA, the CDR3 is TGCGCCAGCAGTCCTCCCGGGGAGACAGGGGTCTGCGAGCAGTACTTC. It yields the protein CASSPPGETGVCEQYF.

Regarding this clonotype: Mismatch with germline at one junction end may stem from a read error. The CDR3 reads CPSSLVGGDAEAFF. In DNA, the CDR3 is TGTCCCAGCAGCTTAGTAGGGGGAGACGCTGAAGCTTTCTTT. V is TRBV11-2 and J is TRBJ1-1; tentatively, D is TRBD1 (6 bases). The germline gives CDR1 SGHAT, CDR2 FQNNGV. CDR3 length: 14 residues.

The rearrangement links TRBV7-8 to TRBJ1-3, with a tentative D call TRBD1 (5 bases). Germline V lookup: CDR1 SGHVS, CDR2 FQNEAQ. V dropped 4 bases and J dropped 8 bases, with 18 bases sitting between them. This CDR3 is built from 15 residues. The CDR3 here is CASSSFRTFGDTIYF. CDR3 coding DNA: TGTGCCAGCAGCTCCTTTCGGACATTTGGGGACACCATATATTTT.

The DNA of the CDR3 is TGTGCCAGCAGTTCGGGCAGTATGGGGCAGTACTTC. This sequence encodes CASSSGSMGQYF. V and J are TRBV28 and TRBJ2-7, with unresolved D. Germline CDR1 reads MDHEN; CDR2 reads SYDVKM. Trimming cost V 4 bases and J 9 bases, with 13 bases left between them. The CDR3 is 12 amino acids.

Points on this clonotype: The junction differs from germline at one of its ends, possibly a read error. V is TRBV24-1 and J is TRBJ2-1, with TRBD1 matching over 7 bases. Per germline, CDR1 KGHDR and CDR2 SFDVKD. The CDR3 is 15 amino acids. As DNA, the CDR3 is TGTGCCACCAGTGACACTACGACAGGGAACAATGAGCAGTTATTC. Its protein product is CATSDTTTGNNEQLF.

This clonotype was seen a handful of times. This chain's CDR3 is CAISGDRGQFGYTF. Written as DNA, the CDR3 is TGTGCCATCAGTGGGGACAGGGGGCAATTTGGCTACACCTTC. The chain recombines TRBV10-3 with TRBJ1-2; 12 bases fit TRBD1. Looked up from germline, CDR1 is ENHRY and CDR2 is SYGVKD. Unmatched junction bases numbered 4, after V lost 4 bases and J lost 7 bases. The CDR3 is made up of 14 amino acids.

About this clonotype: An end of the junction differs from the germline gene, which may be a read error. The rearrangement joins TRBV14 to TRBJ1-1; weak D call: TRBD1 (5 bases). Germline CDR1 is SGHDN and CDR2 is FVKESK. The CDR3 is 13 residues long. The CDR3 region is CASSRNRNSEAFF. The DNA of the CDR3 is TGTGCCAGCAGCCGAAACAGGAACAGTGAAGCTTTCTTT.

Remarks on this clonotype: Since a much larger clone is just one base distant, this may be a read error. V and J are TRBV12-3 or TRBV12-4 and TRBJ2-2; possibly TRBD1 for D (5 bases). The CDR3 loop spans 15 amino acids. The V gene lost 6 bases and the J gene lost 6 bases, with 17 bases spanning the gap. The CDR3: CASSTRIGAPGELFF. In DNA form, the CDR3 reads TGTGCCAGCAGCACCCGGATAGGGGCGCCCGGGGAGCTGTTTTTT.